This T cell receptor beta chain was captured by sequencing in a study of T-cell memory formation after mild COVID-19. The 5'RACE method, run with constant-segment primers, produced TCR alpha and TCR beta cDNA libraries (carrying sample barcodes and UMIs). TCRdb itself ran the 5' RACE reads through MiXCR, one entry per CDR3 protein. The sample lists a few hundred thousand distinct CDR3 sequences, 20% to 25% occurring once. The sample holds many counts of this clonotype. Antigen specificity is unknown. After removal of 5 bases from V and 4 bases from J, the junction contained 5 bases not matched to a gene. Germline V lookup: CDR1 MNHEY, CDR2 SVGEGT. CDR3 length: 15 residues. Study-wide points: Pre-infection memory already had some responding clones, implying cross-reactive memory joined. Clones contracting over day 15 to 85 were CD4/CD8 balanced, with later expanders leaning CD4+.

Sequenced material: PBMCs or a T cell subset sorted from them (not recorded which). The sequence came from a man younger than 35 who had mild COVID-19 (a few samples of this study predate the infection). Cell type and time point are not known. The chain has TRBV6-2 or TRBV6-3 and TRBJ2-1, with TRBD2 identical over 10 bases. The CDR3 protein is CASSPLAGEYNEQFF. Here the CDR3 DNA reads TGTGCCAGCAGTCCTCTAGCGGGGGAGTACAATGAGCAGTTCTTC.